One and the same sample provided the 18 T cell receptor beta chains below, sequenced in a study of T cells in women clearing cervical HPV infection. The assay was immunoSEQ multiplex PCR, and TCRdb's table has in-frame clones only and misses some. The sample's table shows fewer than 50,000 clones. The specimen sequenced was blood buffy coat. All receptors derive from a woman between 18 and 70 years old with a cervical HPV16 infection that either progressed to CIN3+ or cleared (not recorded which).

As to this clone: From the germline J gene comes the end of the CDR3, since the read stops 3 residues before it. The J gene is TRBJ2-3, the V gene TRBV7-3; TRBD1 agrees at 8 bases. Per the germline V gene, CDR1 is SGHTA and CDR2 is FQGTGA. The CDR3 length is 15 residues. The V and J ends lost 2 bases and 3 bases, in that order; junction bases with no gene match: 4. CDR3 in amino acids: CASSLAGQGTDTQYF. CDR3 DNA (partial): TGTGCCAGCAGCTTAGCTGGACAGGGTACAGATACG. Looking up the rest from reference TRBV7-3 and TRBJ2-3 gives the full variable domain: GAGVSQTPSNKVTEKGKYVELRCDPISGHTALYWYRQSLGQGPEFLIYFQGTGAADDSGLPNDRFFAVRPEGSVSTLKIQRTERGDSAVYLCASSLAGQGTDTQYFGPGTRLTVL.

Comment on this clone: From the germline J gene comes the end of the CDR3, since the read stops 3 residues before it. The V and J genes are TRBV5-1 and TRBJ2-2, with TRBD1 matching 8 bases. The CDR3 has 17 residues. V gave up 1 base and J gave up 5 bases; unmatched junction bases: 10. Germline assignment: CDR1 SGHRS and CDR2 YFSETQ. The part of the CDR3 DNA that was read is TGCGCCAGCAGCTTGTATGGACAGGGAAGAGTTACCGGGGAG. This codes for CASSLYGQGRVTGE. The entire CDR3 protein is CASSLYGQGRVTGELFF.

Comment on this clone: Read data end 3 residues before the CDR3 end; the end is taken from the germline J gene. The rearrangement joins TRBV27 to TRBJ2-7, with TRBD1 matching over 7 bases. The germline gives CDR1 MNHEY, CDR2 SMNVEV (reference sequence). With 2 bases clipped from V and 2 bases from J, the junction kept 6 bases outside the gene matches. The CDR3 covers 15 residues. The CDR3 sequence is CASSLKATGTYEQYF. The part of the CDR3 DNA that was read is TGTGCCAGCAGTTTAAAGGCGACAGGGACCTACGAG.

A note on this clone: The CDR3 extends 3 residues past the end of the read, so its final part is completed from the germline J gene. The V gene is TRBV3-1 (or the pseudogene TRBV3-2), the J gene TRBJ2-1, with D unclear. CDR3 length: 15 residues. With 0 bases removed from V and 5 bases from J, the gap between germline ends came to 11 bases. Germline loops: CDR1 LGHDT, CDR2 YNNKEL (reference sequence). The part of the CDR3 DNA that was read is TGTGCCAGCAGCCAAGATCGGCGGCCTGACAATGAG. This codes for CASSQDRRPDNE. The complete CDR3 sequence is CASSQDRRPDNEQFF.

CDR3 loop: CASSETGGMNTEAFF. The sequenced CDR3 bases are TGTGCCAGCAGTGAGACAGGGGGCATGAACACTGAA. The rearrangement joins TRBV2 to TRBJ1-1; 10 bases are a match to TRBD1. The read ends 3 residues shy of where the CDR3 ends; the end is completed using the germline J gene. The V gene end was trimmed by 3 bases and the J gene end by 0 bases; junction bases not matched to a gene: 1. Germline loops: CDR1 SNHLY, CDR2 FYNNEI. This CDR3 has 15 residues.

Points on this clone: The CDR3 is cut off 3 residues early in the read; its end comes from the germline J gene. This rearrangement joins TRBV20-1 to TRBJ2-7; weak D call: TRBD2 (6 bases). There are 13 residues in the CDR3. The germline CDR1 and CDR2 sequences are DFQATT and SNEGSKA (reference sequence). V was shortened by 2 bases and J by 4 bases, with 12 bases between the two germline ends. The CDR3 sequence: CSARSAGLYEQYF. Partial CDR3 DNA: TGCAGTGCTAGATCCGCGGGACTTTACGAG.

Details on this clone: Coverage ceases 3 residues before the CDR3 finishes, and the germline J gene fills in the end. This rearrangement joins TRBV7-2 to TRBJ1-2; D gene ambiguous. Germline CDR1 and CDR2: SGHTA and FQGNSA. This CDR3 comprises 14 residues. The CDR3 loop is CASSSFGSSYDYTF. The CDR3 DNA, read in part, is TGTGCCAGCAGCTCGTTCGGTTCCTCCTACGAC.

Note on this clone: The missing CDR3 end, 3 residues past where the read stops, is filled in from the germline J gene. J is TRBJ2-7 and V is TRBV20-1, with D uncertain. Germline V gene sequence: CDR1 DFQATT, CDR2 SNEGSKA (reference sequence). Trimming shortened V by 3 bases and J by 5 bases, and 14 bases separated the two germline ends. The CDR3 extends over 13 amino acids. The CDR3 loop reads CSARSQVLDEQYF. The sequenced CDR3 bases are TGCAGTGCTAGGTCCCAGGTTCTTGACGAG.

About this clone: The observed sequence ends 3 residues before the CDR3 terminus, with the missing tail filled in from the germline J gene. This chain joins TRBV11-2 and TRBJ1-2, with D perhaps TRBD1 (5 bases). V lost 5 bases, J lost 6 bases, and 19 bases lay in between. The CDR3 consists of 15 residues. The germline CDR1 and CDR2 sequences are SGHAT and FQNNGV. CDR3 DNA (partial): TGTGCCAGCAGCCCCGTAGGGGCAGGCGCCGATGGC. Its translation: CASSPVGAGADG. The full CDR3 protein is CASSPVGAGADGYTF.

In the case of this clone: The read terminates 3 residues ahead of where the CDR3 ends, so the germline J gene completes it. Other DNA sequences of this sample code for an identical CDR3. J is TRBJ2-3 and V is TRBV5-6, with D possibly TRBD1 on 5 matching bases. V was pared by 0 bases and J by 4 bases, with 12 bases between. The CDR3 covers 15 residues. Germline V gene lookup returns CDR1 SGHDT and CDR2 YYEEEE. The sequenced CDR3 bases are TGTGCCAGCAGCTTGGGGACACCGTACCCAGATACG. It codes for CASSLGTPYPDT. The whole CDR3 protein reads CASSLGTPYPDTQYF.

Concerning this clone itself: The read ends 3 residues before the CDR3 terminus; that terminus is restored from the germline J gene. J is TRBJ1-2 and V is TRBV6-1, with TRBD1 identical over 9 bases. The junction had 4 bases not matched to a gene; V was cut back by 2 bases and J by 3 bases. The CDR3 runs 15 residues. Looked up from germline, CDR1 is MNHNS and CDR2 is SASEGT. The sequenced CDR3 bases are TGTGCCAGCAGTGAAAGCTGGACAGGGGACTATGGC. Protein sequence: CASSESWTGDYG. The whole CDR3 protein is CASSESWTGDYGYTF.

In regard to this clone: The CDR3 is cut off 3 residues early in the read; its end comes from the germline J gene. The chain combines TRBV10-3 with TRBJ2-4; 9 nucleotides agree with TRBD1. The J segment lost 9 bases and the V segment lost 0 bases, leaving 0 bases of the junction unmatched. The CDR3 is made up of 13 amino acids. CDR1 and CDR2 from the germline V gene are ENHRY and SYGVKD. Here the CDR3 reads CAISESTGGIQYF. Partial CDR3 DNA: TGTGCCATCAGTGAGTCGACAGGGGGCATT.

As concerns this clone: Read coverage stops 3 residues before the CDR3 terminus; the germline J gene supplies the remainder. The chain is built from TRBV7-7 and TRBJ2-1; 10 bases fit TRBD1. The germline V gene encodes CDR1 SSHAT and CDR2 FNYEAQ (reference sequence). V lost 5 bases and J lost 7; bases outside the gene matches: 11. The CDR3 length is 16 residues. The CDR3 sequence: CASSRGRDRGSNEQFF. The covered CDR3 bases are TGTGCCAGCAGCCGGGGCCGGGACAGGGGTTCAAATGAG.

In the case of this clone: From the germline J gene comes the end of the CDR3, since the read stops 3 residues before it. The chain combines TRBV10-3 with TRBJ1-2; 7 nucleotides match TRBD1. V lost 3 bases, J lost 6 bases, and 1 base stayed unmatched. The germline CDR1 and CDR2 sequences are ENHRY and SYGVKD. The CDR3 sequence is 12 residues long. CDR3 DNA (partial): TGTGCCATCAGTGAAGGACAGGATGGC. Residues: CAISEGQDG. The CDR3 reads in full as CAISEGQDGYTF.

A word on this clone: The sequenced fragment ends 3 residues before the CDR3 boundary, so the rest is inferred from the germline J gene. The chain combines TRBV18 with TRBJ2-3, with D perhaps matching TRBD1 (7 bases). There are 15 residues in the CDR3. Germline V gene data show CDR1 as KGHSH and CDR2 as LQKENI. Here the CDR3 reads CASSSRGAGWEPQYF. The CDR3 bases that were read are TGTGCCAGCTCATCCAGGGGGGCAGGGTGGGAGCCG. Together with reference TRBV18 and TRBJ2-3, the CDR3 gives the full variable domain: NAGVMQNPRHLVRRRGQEARLRCSPMKGHSHVYWYRQLPEEGLKFMVYLQKENIIDESGMPKERFSAEFPKEGPSILRIQQVVRGDSAAYFCASSSRGAGWEPQYFGPGTRLTVL.

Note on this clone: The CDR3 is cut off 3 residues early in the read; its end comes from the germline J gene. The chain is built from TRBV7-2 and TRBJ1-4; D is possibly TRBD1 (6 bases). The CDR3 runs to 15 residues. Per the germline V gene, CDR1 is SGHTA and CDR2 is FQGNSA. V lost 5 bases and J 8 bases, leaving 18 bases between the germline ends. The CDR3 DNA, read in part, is TGTGCCAGCAGCCGGGGGGGGCAGGGTGGCGAAAAA. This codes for CASSRGGQGGEK. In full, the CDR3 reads CASSRGGQGGEKLFF.

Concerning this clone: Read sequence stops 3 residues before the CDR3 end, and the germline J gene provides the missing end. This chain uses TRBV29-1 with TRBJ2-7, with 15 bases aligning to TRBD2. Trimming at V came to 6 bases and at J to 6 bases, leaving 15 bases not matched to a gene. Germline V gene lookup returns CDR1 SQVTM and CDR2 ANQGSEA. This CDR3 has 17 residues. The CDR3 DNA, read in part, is TGCAGCGTCGAGGGACTAGCGGGAGGAACACCTACTGGCGAG. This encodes CSVEGLAGGTPTGE. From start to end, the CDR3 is CSVEGLAGGTPTGEQYF.

CDR3 bases read: TGTGCCAGCACCCCGAGGGGACAGGTGCCGGGGGAG. It encodes CASTPRGQVPGE. The CDR3 in its entirety is CASTPRGQVPGELFF. The rearrangement uses TRBV3-1 (or the pseudogene TRBV3-2) and TRBJ2-2; 8 positions agree with TRBD1. The CDR3 goes on 3 residues after the read ends, and that part is filled in from the germline J gene. Germline CDR1 and CDR2: LGHDT and YNNKEL (reference sequence). The trim removed 7 bases at V and 8 bases at J, leaving 12 bases unmatched. The CDR3 spans 15 residues.